This TCR beta chain appears in the sequencing data of a study of technical replicates of blood from several donors. TCRdb's copy holds only in-frame clones and misses some; the assay was immunoSEQ multiplex PCR. Of some 62,000 clones listed, about 87% are singletons. Germline V lookup: CDR1 SGHRS, CDR2 YFSETQ. V lost 4 bases and J lost 7; bases outside the gene matches: 6. This CDR3 has 15 residues. This clonotype originated in a human donor in good health. Some clones in this sample may be carry-over from other donors' samples. V and J are TRBV5-1 and TRBJ2-2; 11 positions agree with TRBD1. The specimen was PBMCs. The CDR3 region is CASSPDRGRGGELFF. DNA for the CDR3: TGCGCCAGCAGCCCGGACAGGGGGCGCGGCGGGGAGCTGTTTTTT.